This entry concerns a single T cell receptor (beta chain). The sample is drawn from a study of blood T cell repertoires in COVID-19. This CDR3 has 18 residues. The germline gives CDR1 SGHKS, CDR2 YYEKEE (reference sequence). V was pared by 5 bases and J by 3 bases, with 19 bases of the junction left unmatched. Sequencing was performed with immunoSEQ multiplex PCR; in TCRdb, only in-frame clones are kept and a portion is missing. The sample shows approximately 530,000 clones, 85% to 90% of them seen only once. The clonotype was recovered from a woman aged 50 to 60 with COVID-19, enrolled during active disease. This chain links TRBV5-5 with TRBJ1-1; TRBD1 matches at 7 bases. The sequenced sample was peripheral blood. The CDR3 loop is CASRIGQAQSRKDTEAFF. The DNA of the CDR3 is TGTGCCAGCAGAATCGGACAGGCCCAGTCCCGTAAAGACACTGAAGCTTTCTTT.